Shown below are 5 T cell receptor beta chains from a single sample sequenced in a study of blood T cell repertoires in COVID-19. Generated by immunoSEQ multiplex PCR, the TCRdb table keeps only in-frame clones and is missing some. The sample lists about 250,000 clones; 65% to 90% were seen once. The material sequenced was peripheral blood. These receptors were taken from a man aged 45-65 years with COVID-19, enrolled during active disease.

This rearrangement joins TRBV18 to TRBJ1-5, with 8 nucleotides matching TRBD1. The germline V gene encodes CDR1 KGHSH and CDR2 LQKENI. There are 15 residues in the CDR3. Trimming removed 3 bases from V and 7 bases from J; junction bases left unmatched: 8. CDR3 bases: TGTGCCAGCTCACCCTCTGGACAGGGAGGGCAGCCCCAGCATTTT. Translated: CASSPSGQGGQPQHF.

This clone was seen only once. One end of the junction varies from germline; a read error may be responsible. The CDR3 DNA sequence: TGTGCCAGCAGCCAAGTGGGCATAAAAAAATTT. It is translated as CASSQVGIKKF. This chain uses TRBV3-1 (or the pseudogene TRBV3-2) with TRBJ1-1; D is unresolved. This CDR3 has 11 amino acids. Germline loops: CDR1 LGHDT, CDR2 YNNKEL (reference sequence).

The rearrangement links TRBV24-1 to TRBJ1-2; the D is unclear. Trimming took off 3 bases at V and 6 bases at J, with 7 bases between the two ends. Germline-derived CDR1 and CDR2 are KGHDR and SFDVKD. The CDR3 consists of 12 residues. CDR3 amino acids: CATSDHQDGYTF. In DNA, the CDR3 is TGTGCCACCAGTGATCACCAGGATGGCTACACCTTC.

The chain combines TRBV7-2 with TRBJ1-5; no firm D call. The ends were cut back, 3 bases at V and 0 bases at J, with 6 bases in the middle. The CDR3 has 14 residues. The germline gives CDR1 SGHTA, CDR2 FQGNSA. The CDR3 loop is CASSFGNSNQPQHF. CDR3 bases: TGTGCCAGCAGCTTCGGTAATAGCAATCAGCCCCAGCATTTT.

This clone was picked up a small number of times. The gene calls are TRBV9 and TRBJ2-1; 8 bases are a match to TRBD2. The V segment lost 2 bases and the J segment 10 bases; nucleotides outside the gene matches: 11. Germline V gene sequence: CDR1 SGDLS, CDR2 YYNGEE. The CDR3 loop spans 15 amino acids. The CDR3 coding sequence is TGTGCCAGCAGCGTCAGCGGGGGCTACGCGGGGGAGCAGTTCTTC. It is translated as CASSVSGGYAGEQFF.